Listed below are T cell receptor beta chains from one sample, sequenced in a study of CD8+ T cells in alopecia areata. Libraries were prepared by immunoSEQ multiplex PCR; TCRdb keeps only in-frame clonotypes and omits some of them. This sample yields about 210,000 clones, of which more than 30% are seen a single time; under 0.55% belongs to the top ten. The material sequenced was CD4+ T cells sorted from blood, taken at approximately week 30, from a patient treated with tofacitinib. The origin of the receptors is a human donor with alopecia areata. Both conserved end residues are part of each CDR3. The D gene is left open where the match is weak. Clone size, where shown, is once, few, many, or a class for clones that have expanded.

TRBV29-1	NA	TRBJ1-2	NA	CSVEGPGIYGYTF	TGCAGCGTTGAGGGGCCAGGGATCTATGGCTACACCTTC
TRBV15	NA	TRBJ2-1	NA	CATSRVRDNNEQFF	TGTGCCACCAGCAGAGTTAGGGATAACAATGAGCAGTTCTTC
TRBV5-1	few	TRBJ2-3	NA	CASSLLEDTQYF	TGCGCCAGCAGCTTACTGGAGGATACGCAGTATTTT
TRBV18	NA	TRBJ2-4	NA	CASSPRQENIQYF	TGTGCCAGCTCACCAAGACAGGAAAACATTCAGTACTTC
TRBV6-6	few	TRBJ1-4	TRBD1	CAIQRGQTEKLFF	TGTGCCATCCAAAGGGGACAGACCGAAAAACTGTTTTTT
TRBV30	few	TRBJ2-7	TRBD2	CAWSVLAGEGEQYF	TGTGCCTGGAGTGTACTCGCGGGAGAAGGCGAGCAGTACTTC
TRBV27	many	TRBJ1-4	TRBD1	CASSSQDRGQATNEKLFF	TGTGCCAGCAGTTCCCAGGACAGGGGGCAAGCAACTAATGAAAAACTGTTTTTT
TRBV4-2	few	TRBJ2-3	TRBD2	CASSQALASTDTQYF	TGTGCCAGCAGCCAAGCACTAGCGAGCACAGATACGCAGTATTTT
TRBV30	NA	TRBJ2-3	TRBD2	CAWTRLAGITADTQYF	TGTGCCTGGACTAGACTAGCGGGAATAACGGCAGATACGCAGTATTTT
TRBV6-5	NA	TRBJ2-6	NA	CASSYTTGGANVLTF	TGTGCCAGCAGTTACACGACCGGTGGGGCCAACGTCCTGACTTTC
TRBV7-9	NA	TRBJ2-5	NA	CASSPEQTQYF	TGTGCCAGCAGCCCCGAGCAGACCCAGTACTTC
TRBV29-1	NA	TRBJ2-7	NA	CSAGTYEQYF	TGCAGCGCTGGGACCTACGAGCAGTACTTC
TRBV5-8	few	TRBJ2-3	TRBD2	CASSLAVKRDTDTQYF	TGTGCCAGCAGCTTGGCCGTAAAGCGGGACACAGATACGCAGTATTTT
TRBV5-1	few	TRBJ2-2	NA	CASSPTDFSNTGELFF	TGCGCCAGCAGCCCGACAGACTTTAGTAACACCGGGGAGCTGTTTTTT
TRBV6-5	NA	TRBJ2-6	NA	CASRSGANVLTF	TGTGCCAGCAGATCTGGGGCCAACGTCCTGACTTTC
TRBV18	few	TRBJ2-1	NA	CASSPTSGSSYNEQFF	TGTGCCAGCTCACCAACCTCAGGGAGCTCCTACAATGAGCAGTTCTTC
TRBV5-6	NA	TRBJ1-5	TRBD1	CASSLYDRGFHQPQHF	TGTGCCAGCAGCTTGTATGACAGGGGCTTCCATCAGCCCCAGCATTTT
TRBV30	few	TRBJ1-2	NA	CAWSVSRGTLYGYTF	TGTGCCTGGAGTGTGTCGAGAGGGACCCTCTATGGCTACACCTTC
TRBV5-1	few	TRBJ2-2	TRBD1	CASSLYLTRQGANTGELFF	TGCGCCAGCAGCTTGTACCTAACCAGACAGGGGGCGAACACCGGGGAGCTGTTTTTT
TRBV6-5	NA	TRBJ1-1	NA	CASRPEMFMNTEAFF	TGTGCCAGCAGGCCCGAGATGTTCATGAACACTGAAGCTTTCTTT
TRBV2	NA	TRBJ2-7	NA	CASSEGRAQRSEQYF	TGTGCCAGCAGTGAAGGAAGGGCCCAGAGGTCCGAGCAGTACTTC
TRBV7-9	few	TRBJ2-4	NA	CASSSFDRFSIQYF	TGTGCCAGCAGCTCCTTCGACAGGTTTAGCATTCAGTACTTC
TRBV7-9	many	TRBJ2-7	NA	CASSPNDRGKQYF	TGTGCCAGCAGCCCCAATGACAGAGGAAAGCAGTACTTC
TRBV6-1	NA	TRBJ1-5	NA	CASHGQTISQPQHF	TGTGCCAGCCATGGACAGACAATAAGTCAGCCCCAGCATTTT
TRBV18	NA	TRBJ1-1	NA	CASSPGGVPVNTEAFF	TGTGCCAGCTCACCGGGGGGGGTCCCAGTGAACACTGAAGCTTTCTTT
TRBV7-9	few	TRBJ2-6	NA	CASSAPPGSGANVLTF	TGTGCCAGCAGCGCGCCACCCGGTTCTGGGGCCAACGTCCTGACTTTC
TRBV5-1	once	TRBJ2-7	TRBD2	CASSLSGEFYEQYF	TGCGCCAGCAGCCTTAGCGGGGAGTTCTACGAGCAGTACTTC
TRBV7-8	few	TRBJ2-1	NA	CASSLSRGQRVYNEQFF	TGTGCCAGCAGCTTGTCCAGGGGCCAGCGGGTTTACAATGAGCAGTTCTTC
TRBV5-6	NA	TRBJ2-1	TRBD1	CASSLRDSSYNEQFF	TGTGCCAGCAGCCTCCGGGACAGCTCCTACAATGAGCAGTTCTTC
TRBV7-6	NA	TRBJ2-2	TRBD2	CASSSAGLAGDTGELFF	TGTGCCAGCAGCTCGGCGGGACTAGCGGGCGACACCGGGGAGCTGTTTTTT
TRBV27	NA	TRBJ2-7	TRBD1	CASSDPGQGRVEQYF	TGTGCCAGCAGTGATCCGGGACAGGGTAGGGTCGAGCAGTACTTC
TRBV11-2	few	TRBJ2-1	NA	CASSSGGSRSYNEQFF	TGTGCCAGCAGCTCCGGAGGGTCCCGCTCCTACAATGAGCAGTTCTTC
TRBV7-2	NA	TRBJ2-5	NA	CASSWDSGFQETQYF	TGTGCCAGCAGCTGGGATAGCGGATTCCAAGAGACCCAGTACTTC
TRBV5-1	NA	TRBJ2-1	NA	CASSPARSSYNEQFF	TGCGCCAGCAGCCCCGCGAGGAGCTCCTACAATGAGCAGTTCTTC
TRBV5-4	NA	TRBJ2-7	NA	CASSFGYEQYF	TGTGCCAGCAGCTTTGGCTACGAGCAGTACTTC
TRBV7-2	few	TRBJ2-5	TRBD2	CASRRLAEETQYF	TGTGCCAGCCGTCGACTAGCGGAAGAGACCCAGTACTTC
TRBV6-6	NA	TRBJ1-2	NA	CASSRQAIYGYTF	TGTGCCAGCAGTCGCCAAGCTATCTATGGCTACACCTTC
TRBV7-9	few	TRBJ2-7	NA	CASSSWGSLISYEQYF	TGTGCCAGCAGCTCTTGGGGGTCCCTTATCTCCTACGAGCAGTACTTC
TRBV29-1	many	TRBJ2-6	NA	CSVEGTSGANVLTF	TGCAGCGTTGAAGGAACCTCTGGGGCCAACGTCCTGACTTTC
TRBV2	NA	TRBJ2-7	NA	CASARDLGGEQYF	TGTGCCAGCGCGAGGGACCTGGGTGGCGAGCAGTACTTC
TRBV6-5	NA	TRBJ2-4	TRBD2	CASRVTSQQRDIQYF	TGTGCCAGCAGAGTGACTAGCCAACAAAGGGACATTCAGTACTTC
TRBV2	NA	TRBJ1-2	NA	CASSDQAPQWYGYTF	TGTGCCAGCAGTGACCAGGCGCCCCAGTGGTATGGCTACACCTTC
TRBV4-1	NA	TRBJ1-4	TRBD1	CASSQGPRDRAEKLFF	TGCGCCAGCAGCCAAGGGCCCCGGGACAGGGCTGAAAAACTGTTTTTT
TRBV5-1	NA	TRBJ1-1	NA	CASSLDVRVGNTEAFF	TGCGCCAGCAGCTTGGATGTGAGGGTGGGGAACACTGAAGCTTTCTTT
TRBV18	NA	TRBJ1-1	NA	CASSPPRGDYTEAFF	TGTGCCAGCTCACCACCACGGGGGGACTACACTGAAGCTTTCTTT
TRBV27	NA	TRBJ1-1	NA	CASSLIHGEAFF	TGTGCCAGCAGTTTAATACACGGTGAAGCTTTCTTT